Below, one T cell receptor beta chain is given with its context. In the authors' workflow: By means of reference gene primer amplification, nucleated cell counts were estimated. Repertoires were generated with immunoSEQ multiplex PCR, while TCRdb's copy carries only in-frame clones and drops some. That table supplies the V and J calls and clone size; D and trimming were determined from the DNA. The data show some 170,000 clones, about 80% seen once. The data originate from a study of blood T cell repertoires in COVID-19. Overall study: Material from acute and convalescent COVID-19 was sourced from the United States, Italy and Spain. The cDNA or gDNA used as material had been derived from T cells, B-cell-depleted T cells, or PBMCs.

The V segment lost 6 bases and the J segment 1 base; nucleotides outside the gene matches: 2. Germline V CDR1 and CDR2: MNHNY, SVGAGI (reference sequence). CDR3 size: 15 residues. V and J are TRBV6-6 and TRBJ1-6; 8 nucleotides agree with TRBD1. The sequence was obtained from a woman aged 65 to 85 with acute or convalescent COVID-19. Input material: peripheral blood. CDR3 sequence: CASRQGDSYNSPLHF. CDR3 coding DNA: TGTGCCAGCAGACAGGGGGATTCCTATAATTCACCCCTCCACTTT.